This T cell receptor (beta chain) was obtained from a study of cytomegalovirus exposure and HLA in healthy donors. Study-wide points: Earlier results showed most TCR beta V segments being productive about 90% or about 30% of the time. Fewer N-insertions (relative to the roughly 670-donor mean) were reportedly seen in an Asian-associated ancestry cluster in a later analysis. Presence/absence analyses took donor sequencing depth as roughly uniform. Immune exposure information comprised only CMV serostatus.

To note about this clone: Its target is unknown.

Primers for the PCR totalled 60 Vbeta and 13 Jbeta. The repertoire was sequenced with immunoSEQ multiplex PCR; TCRdb's copy has only in-frame clones and lacks some. Of about 130,000 clones listed, approximately 82% are singletons. The CDR3 is made up of 18 amino acids. Germline trimming cut 8 bases from V and 0 bases from J; bases unmatched to any gene: 12. The germline CDR1 and CDR2 sequences are MNHEY and SMNVEV (reference sequence). The V call is TRBV27, the J call TRBJ1-4; 10 bases map to TRBD1. The specimen was PBMCs. The TCR sequence derives from a boy aged 2 to 10 in good health and CMV-seronegative. The CDR3 DNA reads TGTGCCAGCGAGAGGAGGGACAGGGGTGGGACAACTAATGAAAAACTGTTTTTT. Translation: CASERRDRGGTTNEKLFF.